The 30 T cell receptor beta chains below were found in one sample sequenced in a study of shared clonotypes between healthy human individuals. The assay was immunoSEQ multiplex PCR, and TCRdb's table has in-frame clones only and misses some. Altogether approximately 1,000,000 clones are present, approximately 80% being singletons, with the ten largest covering about 0.94%. The sequenced material came from memory CD4+ T cells from PBMCs. Specified subset: CD45RA-negative fraction. The receptors derive from a man aged 18-30 years in good health. Some clones in this sample may be carry-over from other donors' samples.

V usage is TRBV5-1 and J usage is TRBJ1-1; D possibly corresponds to TRBD1 (5 bases). V lost 4 bases and J 5 bases, leaving 12 bases between the germline ends. The V gene's germline CDR1 is SGHRS and CDR2 YFSETQ. The CDR3 is 13 amino acids. The CDR3 sequence is CASSPSRGTEAFF. The CDR3 region has the DNA TGCGCCAGCAGCCCCTCCCGGGGGACTGAAGCTTTCTTT.

The chain recombines TRBV6-5 with TRBJ2-5, with 16 positions matching TRBD2. Germline CDR1 is MNHEY and CDR2 is SVGAGI. The junction had 3 bases not matched to a gene; V was cut back by 6 bases and J by 5 bases. The CDR3 extends over 15 amino acids. The CDR3 loop reads CASRGLAGGMETQYF. The CDR3 coding sequence is TGTGCCAGCAGGGGACTAGCGGGAGGGATGGAGACCCAGTACTTC.

This CDR3 is CASSGPGRMNTEAFF. In DNA, the CDR3 is TGTGCCAGCAGTGGCCCCGGACGGATGAACACTGAAGCTTTCTTT. This chain connects TRBV6-4 to TRBJ1-1; D uncertain. This CDR3 has 15 amino acids. V lost 4 bases and J lost 0, with 12 bases in between. Per the germline V gene, CDR1 is MRHNA and CDR2 is SNTAGT.

The CDR3, as DNA: TGCGCCACACGCCGAGTAGCGGGAGGAGTCAATGAGCAGTTCTTC. It yields the protein CATRRVAGGVNEQFF. This chain joins TRBV5-1 and TRBJ2-1, with TRBD2 matching 10 bases. Per germline, CDR1 SGHRS and CDR2 YFSETQ. This CDR3 has 15 amino acids. V lost 9 bases, J lost 6 bases, and 12 bases stayed unmatched.

V usage is TRBV5-1 and J usage is TRBJ2-2; TRBD2 matches 13 bases. V lost 4 bases and J lost 5; bases outside the gene matches: 5. Germline V lookup: CDR1 SGHRS, CDR2 YFSETQ. This CDR3 region has 16 residues. CDR3 sequence (DNA): TGCGCCAGCAGCCGGACTAGCGGGAGTGGTACCGGGGAGCTGTTTTTT. Amino acid sequence: CASSRTSGSGTGELFF.

The table lists this clone with a few counts. The chain couples TRBV15 to TRBJ1-5; D is unclear. The germline V gene encodes CDR1 LNHNV and CDR2 YYDKDF (reference sequence). The CDR3 has 16 residues. Trimming took off 2 bases at V and 6 bases at J, with 17 bases between the two ends. CDR3 DNA sequence: TGTGCCACCAGCAGACCCCTTGGAGGGCAAGGTCAGCCCCAGCATTTT. It yields the protein CATSRPLGGQGQPQHF.

This clone was counted ten times or more. This chain links TRBV20-1 with TRBJ2-7, with D tentatively TRBD1 (6 bases). V was trimmed by 5 bases and J by 6 bases, leaving 11 bases between them. The CDR3 loop spans 11 amino acids. Germline V CDR1 and CDR2: DFQATT, SNEGSKA (reference sequence). The CDR3 here is CSADTGREQYF. The CDR3 bases are TGCAGTGCTGATACAGGGCGCGAGCAGTACTTC.

This chain uses TRBV5-1 with TRBJ2-7; 10 bases are a match to TRBD2. The germline V gene encodes CDR1 SGHRS and CDR2 YFSETQ. Trimming removed 4 bases from V and 4 bases from J; junction bases left unmatched: 11. This CDR3 is 16 amino acids long. The CDR3, as DNA: TGCGCCAGCAGCCAGGAACCTAGCGGGAGTTCGTACGAGCAGTACTTC. It is translated as CASSQEPSGSSYEQYF.

The CDR3 is CASSLPLGTGDEQFF. The CDR3 DNA reads as TGCGCCAGCAGCCTCCCCCTCGGGACAGGGGATGAGCAGTTCTTC. V gene TRBV4-1 combines with J gene TRBJ2-1; 10 bases match TRBD1. CDR3 length: 15 residues. Germline trimming cut 4 bases from V and 8 bases from J; bases unmatched to any gene: 8. The germline V gene encodes CDR1 MGHRA and CDR2 YSYEKL.

The J gene is TRBJ1-2, the V gene TRBV25-1; D not resolved. Germline V gives CDR1 MGHDK, CDR2 SYGVNS. V was pared by 10 bases and J by 4 bases, with 16 bases between. This CDR3 comprises 13 residues. The CDR3: CATSTPRAYGYTF. The CDR3 DNA follows: TGTGCCACTTCAACTCCCCGCGCCTATGGCTACACCTTC.

J is TRBJ2-4 and V is TRBV19, with D perhaps matching TRBD1 or TRBD2 (6 bases each). Trimming shortened V by 3 bases and J by 13 bases, and 10 bases separated the two germline ends. The length of the CDR3 is 11 residues. Germline lookup yields CDR1 LNHDA and CDR2 SQIVND (reference sequence). The CDR3 DNA follows: TGTGCCAGTAGTATTCGGGGGCACCAGTACTTC. Translating it yields CASSIRGHQYF.

The gene calls are TRBV10-3 and TRBJ2-7; TRBD2 might be the D (7 bases). Germline V gene lookup returns CDR1 ENHRY and CDR2 SYGVKD. V lost 7 bases to trimming and J lost 3 bases, with 16 bases between them. The CDR3 has 14 amino acids. CDR3: CAITPGGGYYEQYF. In nucleotides, the CDR3 is TGTGCCATCACCCCTGGGGGGGGCTACTACGAGCAGTACTTC.

The rearrangement joins TRBV5-6 to TRBJ2-7; D is ambiguous. Trimming left V 1 base short and J 5 bases short, with 10 bases between. Germline assignment: CDR1 SGHDT and CDR2 YYEEEE. The CDR3 is 13 amino acids. For the CDR3, the DNA is TGTGCCAGCAGCTTGCGGTTCGTCCACGAGCAGTACTTC. It codes for CASSLRFVHEQYF.

The chain joins TRBV28 to TRBJ2-3; D is uncertain. Germline loops: CDR1 MDHEN, CDR2 SYDVKM. V lost 3 bases and J 4 bases, leaving 14 bases between the germline ends. The CDR3 is 15 amino acids. The CDR3 is CASSFGSLFPDTQYF. CDR3 DNA: TGTGCCAGCAGTTTCGGCAGCCTGTTCCCAGATACGCAGTATTTT. Full variable domain (missing parts from reference TRBV28 and TRBJ2-3): DVKVTQSSRYLVKRTGEKVFLECVQDMDHENMFWYRQDPGLGLRLIYFSYDVKMKEKGDIPEGYSVSREKKERFSLILESASTNQTSMYLCASSFGSLFPDTQYFGPGTRLTVL.

The CDR3 sequence is CASSPGRKPYGYTF. The CDR3 bases are TGTGCCAGCAGCCCCGGACGGAAACCCTATGGCTACACCTTC. V gene TRBV5-6 combines with J gene TRBJ1-2, with no clear D. The CDR3 has 14 amino acids. Per the germline V gene, CDR1 is SGHDT and CDR2 is YYEEEE. Trimming took off 4 bases at V and 4 bases at J, with 14 bases between the two ends.

This rearrangement joins TRBV28 to TRBJ1-4; D gene unclear. The CDR3 runs 16 residues. Germline CDR1 MDHEN, CDR2 SYDVKM. The V end lost 4 bases, the J end lost 4 bases, and 16 bases lay between the germline ends. The DNA of the CDR3 is TGTGCCAGCAGTTCAAGAAGGACTCTTAATAATGAAAAACTGTTTTTT. As protein: CASSSRRTLNNEKLFF.

The J gene is TRBJ2-7, the V gene TRBV28, with D perhaps matching TRBD1 (6 bases). The last part of the DNA fits TRBJ2-5 better; the J call may be wrong. The CDR3 sequence is 14 residues long. Germline-derived CDR1 and CDR2 are MDHEN and SYDVKM. CDR3 residues: CASSLFRGMETQYF. CDR3 sequence (DNA): TGTGCCAGCAGTTTATTTAGGGGGATGGAGACCCAGTACTTC.

The rearrangement joins TRBV15 to TRBJ2-7; 12 bases fit TRBD2. V lost 0 bases and J lost 5; bases outside the gene matches: 8. The CDR3 contains 17 residues. Germline assignment: CDR1 LNHNV and CDR2 YYDKDF (reference sequence). The CDR3 reads CATSREPSGRAVHEQYF. Written as DNA, the CDR3 is TGTGCCACCAGCAGAGAACCTAGCGGGAGGGCCGTCCACGAGCAGTACTTC.

This clone was detected a few times. The genes are TRBV11-2 and TRBJ2-7; D is ambiguous. The CDR3 covers 18 residues. The germline CDR1 and CDR2 sequences are SGHAT and FQNNGV. V dropped 2 bases and J dropped 2 bases, with 22 bases sitting between them. CDR3 region: CASSLSRLGFSLTYEQYF. The CDR3, as DNA: TGTGCCAGCAGCTTATCCCGTCTGGGCTTTTCCTTAACCTACGAGCAGTACTTC.

The chain recombines TRBV2 with TRBJ2-7, with 9 bases aligning to TRBD1. Germline CDR1 SNHLY, CDR2 FYNNEI. The CDR3 consists of 15 residues. V trimming: 7 bases; J trimming: 4 bases; junction bases outside the gene matches: 11. This chain's CDR3 is CASIPPGQGTYEQYF. The CDR3 nucleotides read TGTGCCAGCATTCCCCCCGGACAGGGGACATACGAGCAGTACTTC. The complete variable domain, with remaining parts taken from reference TRBV2 and TRBJ2-7, reads EPEVTQTPSHQVTQMGQEVILRCVPISNHLYFYWYRQILGQKVEFLVSFYNNEISEKSEIFDDQFSVERPDGSNFTLKIRSTKLEDSAMYFCASIPPGQGTYEQYFGPGTRLTVT.

The V and J genes are TRBV6-1 and TRBJ2-3, with 7 bases fitting TRBD1. Germline V gives CDR1 MNHNS, CDR2 SASEGT. Trimming at V came to 4 bases and at J to 6 bases, leaving 13 bases not matched to a gene. The CDR3 has 16 amino acids. The CDR3 DNA sequence: TGTGCCAGCAGTGTAGAGACAGGGAGTCGTCGCGATACGCAGTATTTT. Protein product: CASSVETGSRRDTQYF.

The chain has TRBV2 and TRBJ2-1; D gene ambiguous. The CDR3 is made up of 11 amino acids. V lost 6 bases, J lost 9 bases, and 9 bases lay in between. The germline V gene encodes CDR1 SNHLY and CDR2 FYNNEI. For the CDR3, the DNA is TGTGCCAGCAGGAGAGATCTTGAGCAGTTCTTC. Its protein product is CASRRDLEQFF.

This chain uses TRBV5-1 with TRBJ2-7, with D hard to call. The CDR3 consists of 14 residues. Germline CDR1 and CDR2: SGHRS and YFSETQ. Trimming cost V 3 bases and J 0 bases, with 10 bases left between them. CDR3 nucleotide sequence: TGCGCCAGCAGCTCTTCGGCGAACTCCTACGAGCAGTACTTC. Residues: CASSSSANSYEQYF.

The chain joins TRBV10-3 to TRBJ2-2; TRBD2 aligns across 7 bases. CDR1 and CDR2 from the germline V gene are ENHRY and SYGVKD. With V trimmed by 7 bases and J by 2 bases, 7 bases remained unmatched. The CDR3 length is 15 residues. The CDR3 loop reads CAIKRAGVNTGELFF. In DNA, the CDR3 is TGTGCCATCAAACGGGCGGGAGTAAACACCGGGGAGCTGTTTTTT.

This chain links TRBV2 with TRBJ2-7, with TRBD2 identical over 9 bases. V lost 11 bases, J lost 5 bases, and 10 bases stayed unmatched. The germline gives CDR1 SNHLY, CDR2 FYNNEI. The CDR3 spans 13 residues. As DNA, the CDR3 is TGTGCCGGATCGCGGGAGGGCCTCGACGAGCAGTACTTC. As protein: CAGSREGLDEQYF.

This rearrangement joins TRBV10-3 to TRBJ1-2; 8 nucleotides match TRBD1. In germline, CDR1 is ENHRY, CDR2 SYGVKD. The CDR3 loop spans 14 amino acids. Trimming took 6 bases from V and 4 from J; bases not matched to a gene: 7. In DNA form, the CDR3 reads TGTGCCATCAGGCAAAATACAGGGGGCTATGGCTACACCTTC. It is translated as CAIRQNTGGYGYTF.

This clone was counted only a few times. The V call is TRBV18, the J call TRBJ1-5, with D perhaps TRBD1 (6 bases). The CDR3 loop spans 14 amino acids. The germline V gene encodes CDR1 KGHSH and CDR2 LQKENI. Trimming stripped 3 bases from V and 5 bases from J, with 11 bases between. The CDR3, as DNA: TGTGCCAGCTCACCGCCGGGACAATATCAGCCCCAGCATTTT. Its translation is CASSPPGQYQPQHF.

This clone was seen only a few times. The rearrangement links TRBV11-2 to TRBJ2-1, with TRBD1 matching 9 bases. The germline gives CDR1 SGHAT, CDR2 FQNNGV. Trimming took 5 bases from V and 12 from J; bases not matched to a gene: 17. The CDR3 runs 16 residues. The chain's CDR3 is CASSPGRGGQGGGQFF. The CDR3 DNA reads TGTGCCAGCAGCCCCGGAAGAGGGGGACAGGGAGGAGGGCAGTTCTTC.

This chain links TRBV14 with TRBJ2-1, with D perhaps being TRBD1 or TRBD2 (5 bases each). V was cut by 1 base and J by 0 bases, with 10 bases left in between. The CDR3 is made up of 16 amino acids. From germline, CDR1 is SGHDN and CDR2 FVKESK. The CDR3 region has the DNA TGTGCCAGCAGCCAAGTCCCCGGGACCTCCTACAATGAGCAGTTCTTC. It encodes CASSQVPGTSYNEQFF.

For this clone: Other DNA sequences in this specimen translate into the identical CDR3. The chain has TRBV5-1 and TRBJ1-1; unclear D gene. Trimming stripped 1 base from V and 1 base from J, with 5 bases between. CDR1 is SGHRS and CDR2 is YFSETQ in the germline V gene. The CDR3 is 13 residues long. Here the CDR3 reads CASSLLGNTEAFF. The DNA of the CDR3 is TGCGCCAGCAGCTTGTTGGGGAACACTGAAGCTTTCTTT.